This T cell receptor beta chain is drawn from a study of low-dose radiotherapy and immunotherapy resistance in tumors. Whole-study context: Patients received cyclophosphamide 200 mg/m2 intravenously every two weeks, the day before radiation-immunotherapy. Patients received 300 mg of oral aspirin each day across four cycles, commencing on cycle 1 day 1.

The germline V gene encodes CDR1 SGHNT and CDR2 YENEEA. This CDR3 region has 17 residues. Losses at the gene ends were 1 base for V and 3 bases for J; bases not matched to a gene: 5. Covering alpha and beta chains, TRAV- and TRBV-specific primers were used for the first-strand cDNA. It was with a constant-region primer and a V-primer adapter that TCRs were amplified over approximately 18 PCR cycles. In vitro transcription amplified the mRNA that had been isolated. TCRdb re-called the reads through MiXCR, storing one row per CDR3 protein. The sample lists 85,000 to 95,000 distinct CDR3 sequences, under 25% seen once, with about 13% in the top ten. There are many counts of this clonotype. Documented time point: after trial treatment. The treatment: LDRT plus nivolumab, ipilimumab, low-dose cyclophosphamide and aspirin (RACIN trial).

The sequence was collected from a female donor with ovarian cancer. V usage is TRBV11-3 and J usage is TRBJ2-2; 10 nucleotides line up with TRBD2. This material consisted of PBMCs, taken after low-dose radiotherapy plus immunotherapy. The CDR3 DNA reads TGTGCCAGCAGCTTAGGAGAACTAGCGGGATACACCGGGGAGCTGTTTTTT. This sequence encodes CASSLGELAGYTGELFF.